A selection of T cell receptor beta chains follows, all from one sample in a study of CD8 T cells in ankylosing spondylitis. One entry per CDR3 protein, called by TCRdb with MiXCR from the 5' RACE reads. The sample has 400,000 to 450,000 distinct CDR3 sequences, 17% seen once. Sequencing was performed on blood, either unsorted or a sorted T cell fraction (not recorded which). These receptors were taken from a male donor with ankylosing spondylitis. CDR3s include the opening cysteine and the closing phenylalanine or tryptophan. D genes are given only for firm matches. Only part of the rows carry a size: once, few, many, or a class if the clone is expanded.

CASSPDTTNEQFF	TGTGCCAGCTCACCGGACACCACAAATGAGCAGTTCTTC	TRBJ2-1	NA	TRBV18	NA
CASRAGQGVYGYTF	TGTGCCAGCAGGGCGGGACAGGGGGTCTATGGCTACACCTTC	TRBJ1-2	many	TRBV6-1	TRBD1
CASSLRGLSYNEQFF	TGTGCCAGCAGCTTAAGGGGATTGTCCTACAATGAGCAGTTCTTC	TRBJ2-1	NA	TRBV7-3	NA
CASSLNRDPSFYEQYF	TGTGCCAGCAGCTTGAACAGGGATCCATCCTTCTACGAGCAGTACTTC	TRBJ2-7	few	TRBV7-6	NA
CSARDPARTYNEQFF	TGCAGTGCTAGAGACCCAGCTCGCACTTACAATGAGCAGTTCTTC	TRBJ2-1	NA	TRBV20-1	NA
CASTPDSSYNEQFF	TGTGCCAGCACCCCGGACAGCTCCTACAATGAGCAGTTCTTC	TRBJ2-1	many	TRBV12-3/TRBV12-4	NA
CASSVGTYTDTQYF	TGTGCCAGCAGCGTCGGGACGTACACAGATACGCAGTATTTT	TRBJ2-3	few	TRBV9	NA
CASSLTGINTEVFF	TGCGCCAGCAGCTTGACGGGAATTAACACTGAAGTTTTCTTT	TRBJ1-1	few	TRBV5-1	NA
CSASGRTTNGDTQYF	TGCAGTGCTAGTGGCCGGACAACCAACGGGGATACGCAGTATTTT	TRBJ2-3	NA	TRBV20-1	NA
CASSIDRSTEAFF	TGTGCCAGTAGTATAGACCGGAGCACTGAAGCTTTCTTT	TRBJ1-1	NA	TRBV19	NA
CASSRIQAGTGGKYYGYTF	TGTGCCAGCTCCCGAATTCAAGCCGGGACAGGGGGCAAGTACTATGGCTACACCTTC	TRBJ1-2	NA	TRBV3-1	TRBD1
CASKLTGTGLTDTQYF	TGTGCCAGCAAACTAACCGGGACAGGCCTCACAGATACGCAGTATTTT	TRBJ2-3	few	TRBV7-2	TRBD1
CASSLNPSGGSNEQFF	TGTGCCAGCAGCTTAAATCCTAGCGGGGGGAGTAATGAGCAGTTCTTC	TRBJ2-1	few	TRBV7-3	TRBD2
CASSPGQSGYGYTF	TGTGCCAGCAGCCCTGGACAGAGTGGGTATGGCTACACCTTC	TRBJ1-2	NA	TRBV7-9	NA
CASGPTVRTGELFF	TGTGCCAGCGGCCCTACAGTTCGGACCGGGGAGCTGTTTTTT	TRBJ2-2	few	TRBV9	NA
CASSLGGRGRGNEQFF	TGTGCCAGCAGCTTAGGTGGCAGGGGCCGTGGCAATGAGCAGTTCTTC	TRBJ2-1	many	TRBV7-2	NA
CSAKKRGGTDTQYF	TGCAGTGCTAAGAAGCGGGGGGGCACAGATACGCAGTATTTT	TRBJ2-3	few	TRBV20-1	TRBD2
CATVITTGILYGYTF	TGTGCCACGGTTATAACGACAGGTATCCTCTATGGCTACACCTTC	TRBJ1-2	NA	TRBV6-5	NA
CASSLSSVSYEQYF	TGTGCCAGCAGCCTCTCTAGCGTCTCCTACGAGCAGTACTTC	TRBJ2-7	many	TRBV5-5	NA
CSAREGVREQFF	TGCAGTGCTAGAGAGGGGGTTAGGGAGCAGTTCTTC	TRBJ2-1	NA	TRBV20-1	NA
CASNNAGRNTEAFF	TGTGCCAGCAACAACGCGGGGCGGAACACTGAAGCTTTCTTT	TRBJ1-1	few	TRBV12-3/TRBV12-4	NA
CASSRTSGAYNEQFF	TGCGCCAGCAGCCGTACATCGGGGGCCTACAATGAGCAGTTCTTC	TRBJ2-1	many	TRBV5-1	NA